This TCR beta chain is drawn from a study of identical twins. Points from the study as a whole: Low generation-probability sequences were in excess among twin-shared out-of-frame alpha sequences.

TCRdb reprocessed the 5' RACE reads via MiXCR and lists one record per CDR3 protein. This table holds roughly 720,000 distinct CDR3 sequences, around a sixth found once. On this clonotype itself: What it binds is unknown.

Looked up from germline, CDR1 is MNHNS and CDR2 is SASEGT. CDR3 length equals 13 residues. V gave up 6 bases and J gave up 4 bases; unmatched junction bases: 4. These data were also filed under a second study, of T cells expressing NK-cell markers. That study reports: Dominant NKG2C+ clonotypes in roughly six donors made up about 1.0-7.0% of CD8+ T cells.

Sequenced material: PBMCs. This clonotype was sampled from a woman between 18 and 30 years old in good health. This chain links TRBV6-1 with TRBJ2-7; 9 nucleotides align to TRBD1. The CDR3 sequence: CASRRDRVYEQYF. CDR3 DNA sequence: TGTGCCAGCAGGAGGGACAGGGTTTACGAGCAGTACTTC.